This passage covers 22 T cell receptor beta chains from one sample sequenced in a study of beta chain features in type 1 diabetes. The authors reverse transcribed all of the isolated RNA, so sequencing captured expressed TCRB transcripts. Using immunoSEQ multiplex PCR, the repertoire was profiled, and TCRdb retains in-frame clones only, with some absent. The table records 310,000 or so clones, approximately 8% of them present only once. The sequencing sample was made of central memory CD4+ T cells from blood. All receptors come from a woman aged 18 to 35 in good health.

This clone showed up just a few times. The genes are TRBV5-1 and TRBJ2-7; D is possibly TRBD1 (6 bases). CDR1 is SGHRS, CDR2 YFSETQ, per germline. The CDR3 is 15 residues long. V was clipped by 5 bases and J by 2 bases, with 17 bases between them. The CDR3 DNA is TGCGCCAGCAGTGTACAGGGTAACGGAGCCTACGAGCAGTACTTC. Amino acids: CASSVQGNGAYEQYF.

On this clone itself: The identical CDR3 is also encoded by other nucleotide sequences in the sample. The chain recombines TRBV27 with TRBJ2-5; D ambiguous. Per the germline V gene, CDR1 is MNHEY and CDR2 is SMNVEV (reference sequence). Trimming pared 8 bases from V and 4 bases from J, leaving 8 bases between. The CDR3 is made up of 11 amino acids. The CDR3 region has the DNA TGTGCCAGCGGGCGGCGAGAGACCCAGTACTTC. The encoded protein is CASGRRETQYF.

This sequence joins TRBV6-1 and TRBJ2-2; weak D call: TRBD1 (5 bases). This CDR3 comprises 15 residues. The germline CDR1 and CDR2 sequences are MNHNS and SASEGT. V lost 3 bases and J 8 bases, leaving 16 bases between the germline ends. The CDR3 coding sequence is TGTGCCAGCAGTGACACGGCAGGGCCTACGGGGGAGCTGTTTTTT. Its protein is CASSDTAGPTGELFF.

This clone occurred a few times. The chain uses TRBV19 and TRBJ2-3, with D tentatively TRBD1 (5 bases). In germline, CDR1 is LNHDA, CDR2 SQIVND (reference sequence). CDR3 length: 15 residues. Trimming pared 6 bases from V and 1 base from J, leaving 14 bases between. For the CDR3, the DNA is TGTGCCAGTAGCGGTGGGGCCGGGCGCACAGATACGCAGTATTTT. It encodes CASSGGAGRTDTQYF. The full variable domain, with the rest looked up from reference TRBV19 and TRBJ2-3, is DGGITQSPKYLFRKEGQNVTLSCEQNLNHDAMYWYRQDPGQGLRLIYYSQIVNDFQKGDIAEGYSVSREKKESFPLTVTSAQKNPTAFYLCASSGGAGRTDTQYFGPGTRLTVL.

This clone was detected a few times. The V and J genes are TRBV6-6 and TRBJ1-4; 8 nucleotides align to TRBD1. V gave up 2 bases and J gave up 8 bases; unmatched junction bases: 7. This CDR3 has 15 residues. CDR1 is MNHNY, CDR2 SVGAGI, per germline (reference sequence). CDR3 sequence (DNA): TGTGCCAGCAGTTACCGTGACAGGGGACGCGAAAAACTGTTTTTT. Translation: CASSYRDRGREKLFF.

The chain uses TRBV5-1 and TRBJ2-3; a possible D gene is TRBD2 (6 bases). Germline V gene data show CDR1 as SGHRS and CDR2 as YFSETQ. This CDR3 is built from 14 residues. The germline V and J ends were trimmed by 3 bases and 2 bases, with 10 bases remaining between them. The CDR3 here is CASSSRGSTDTQYF. DNA for the CDR3: TGCGCCAGCAGCTCGCGGGGATCCACAGATACGCAGTATTTT.

The J gene is TRBJ2-1, the V gene TRBV5-6; 7 bases are a match to TRBD1. Germline V gives CDR1 SGHDT, CDR2 YYEEEE. CDR3 length: 13 amino acids. V lost 5 bases, J lost 8 bases, and 7 bases stayed unmatched. CDR3 DNA sequence: TGTGCCAGCAGGCAGGGGGTTTTCGATGAGCAGTTCTTC. It translates to CASRQGVFDEQFF.

This clone appeared a few times. The chain employs TRBV29-1 and TRBJ2-3; D not resolved. The CDR3 length is 12 residues. Germline V gene data show CDR1 as SQVTM and CDR2 as ANQGSEA. Trimming cost V 5 bases and J 5 bases, with 11 bases left between them. DNA of the CDR3: TGCAGCGTTCTCCTGGCCGTAGATACGCAGTATTTT. It yields the protein CSVLLAVDTQYF.

This clone was observed a handful of times. J is TRBJ2-2 and V is TRBV28; D perhaps matches TRBD2 (6 bases). Germline assignment: CDR1 MDHEN and CDR2 SYDVKM. V dropped 2 bases and J dropped 1 base, with 8 bases sitting between them. CDR3 length: 15 amino acids. CDR3 sequence: CASSLDGRNTGELFF. The CDR3 DNA is TGTGCCAGCAGTTTAGACGGGAGGAACACCGGGGAGCTGTTTTTT.

This clone was counted between two and nine times. CDR3 region: CASSLGRRPHGYTF. The CDR3 nucleotides read TGTGCCAGCAGCTTAGGGAGAAGACCTCATGGCTACACCTTC. This chain uses TRBV7-8 with TRBJ1-2; D is uncertain. Germline-derived CDR1 and CDR2 are SGHVS and FQNEAQ. This CDR3 contains 14 residues. V lost 1 base to trimming and J lost 6 bases, with 12 bases between them.

This clone was detected a few times. V is TRBV9 and J is TRBJ2-3; 9 bases are shared with TRBD2. CDR1 SGDLS and CDR2 YYNGEE come from the germline V gene. The CDR3 spans 16 residues. The V gene end was trimmed by 0 bases and the J gene end by 6 bases; junction bases not matched to a gene: 8. The CDR3 DNA sequence: TGTGCCAGCAGCGTAGCTCTCCTAGCGGGAAGGGATACGCAGTATTTT. Amino acid sequence: CASSVALLAGRDTQYF.

Comment on this clone: One base away lies a much larger clone, so this may be a sequencing read error. Additional DNA sequences in this sample encode the identical CDR3. The chain is built from TRBV4-2 and TRBJ2-3; D remains unclear. Between the trimmed V and J ends, which lost 0 bases and 4 bases, there was a span of 2 bases. CDR1 and CDR2 from the germline V gene are LGHNA and YNFKEQ. This CDR3 is built from 12 residues. This chain's CDR3 is CASSQEADTQYF. CDR3 sequence (DNA): TGTGCCAGCAGCCAAGAGGCAGATACGCAGTATTTT.

V gene TRBV11-1 combines with J gene TRBJ1-1, with 8 bases lining up with TRBD1. V trimming: 2 bases; J trimming: 8 bases; junction bases outside the gene matches: 7. There are 14 residues in the CDR3. Germline CDR1 reads SGHAT; CDR2 reads FQDESV (reference sequence). The CDR3 here is CASSLNPGQGEAFF. CDR3 in DNA: TGTGCCAGCAGCTTAAACCCCGGACAGGGAGAAGCTTTCTTT.

V is TRBV10-1 and J is TRBJ1-1; D gene ambiguous. CDR1 is WNHNN and CDR2 is SYGVQD in the germline V gene (reference sequence). V was pared by 6 bases and J by 0 bases, with 8 bases between. The CDR3 consists of 13 residues. The CDR3 DNA sequence: TGCGCCAGCAGAATTGACATGAACACTGAAGCTTTCTTT. Translating gives CASRIDMNTEAFF.

CDR3 nucleotide sequence: TGTGCCAGCTCACCCCTACCCACAGATACGCAGTATTTT. Protein: CASSPLPTDTQYF. The rearrangement uses TRBV18 and TRBJ2-3, with D hard to call. Looked up from germline, CDR1 is KGHSH and CDR2 is LQKENI. Trimming pared 3 bases from V and 2 bases from J, leaving 6 bases between. CDR3 length: 13 residues.

There are many counts of this clone. Other nucleotide sequences from this sample produce the same CDR3. This chain joins TRBV5-6 and TRBJ2-1; D is uncertain. The length of the CDR3 is 12 residues. Germline V gene data show CDR1 as SGHDT and CDR2 as YYEEEE. Deletions cut 2 bases from V and 4 bases from J, with 4 bases between. CDR3 amino acids: CASSLEYNEQFF. The CDR3 nucleotides are TGTGCCAGCAGCTTAGAGTACAATGAGCAGTTCTTC.

The genes are TRBV7-2 and TRBJ2-3, with D hard to call. Trimming took off 1 base at V and 0 bases at J, with 8 bases between the two ends. The CDR3 runs to 15 residues. Germline CDR1 and CDR2: SGHTA and FQGNSA. The CDR3 sequence: CASSLGTYSTDTQYF. CDR3 nucleotides: TGTGCCAGCAGCTTAGGAACCTATAGCACAGATACGCAGTATTTT.

This clone occurred a few times. The chain uses TRBV28 and TRBJ2-2, with D uncertain. CDR3 length: 14 residues. Germline CDR1 MDHEN, CDR2 SYDVKM. Between the trimmed V and J ends, which lost 7 bases and 1 base, there was a span of 10 bases. CDR3 nucleotide sequence: TGTGCCAGCACCCGAGGTGGGAACACCGGGGAGCTGTTTTTT. Protein sequence: CASTRGGNTGELFF.

This clone was seen at least ten times. CDR3 in DNA: TGTGCCTACAGCGGGCCAAGCACAGATACGCAGTATTTT. This gives the protein CAYSGPSTDTQYF. This chain joins TRBV7-9 and TRBJ2-3; tentatively, D is TRBD2 (6 bases). Germline V gene sequence: CDR1 SEHNR, CDR2 FQNEAQ (reference sequence). V was clipped by 11 bases and J by 0 bases, with 12 bases between them. This CDR3 spans 13 amino acids. The full variable domain, with the rest looked up from reference TRBV7-9 and TRBJ2-3, is DTGVSQNPRHKITKRGQNVTFRCDPISEHNRLYWYRQTLGQGPEFLTYFQNEAQLEKSRLLSDRFSAERPKGSFSTLEIQRTEQGDSAMYLCAYSGPSTDTQYFGPGTRLTVL.

The chain uses TRBV2 and TRBJ2-5; TRBD2 is a possible D gene (6 bases). Trimming pared 0 bases from V and 7 bases from J, leaving 9 bases between. The CDR3 consists of 13 residues. CDR1 SNHLY and CDR2 FYNNEI come from the germline V gene. The CDR3 loop reads CASSEANGGTQYF. Here the CDR3 DNA reads TGTGCCAGCAGTGAAGCGAACGGGGGGACCCAGTACTTC.

The chain couples TRBV5-1 to TRBJ2-5; tentative D call: TRBD1 (6 bases). The CDR3 loop spans 14 amino acids. Germline V gene lookup returns CDR1 SGHRS and CDR2 YFSETQ. Between the trimmed V and J ends, which lost 9 bases and 3 bases, there was a span of 18 bases. The CDR3 loop is CANHLQGSEETQYF. The CDR3 DNA follows: TGCGCCAACCATCTACAGGGTTCGGAAGAGACCCAGTACTTC.

The table lists this clone with a few counts. The J gene is TRBJ2-7, the V gene TRBV6-1; possibly TRBD2 for D (5 bases). V dropped 6 bases and J dropped 1 base, with 13 bases sitting between them. This CDR3 has 14 amino acids. CDR1 MNHNS and CDR2 SASEGT come from the germline V gene. CDR3: CASREDGRSYEQYF. The CDR3 DNA is TGTGCCAGCAGGGAGGACGGACGATCCTACGAGCAGTACTTC.